The entry below gives a single T cell receptor beta chain sequence along with its context. This clone was seen just once. There is no known antigen for this receptor. No much larger clonotype is one base removed from it; base qualities were not supplied. These data originate in a study of blood T cell repertoires in COVID-19 (dated by TCRdb to the early 2020s). Background on the whole study: Samples covering the acute and convalescent phases of COVID-19 were provided by collaborators in the United States, Italy and Spain. HLA class I and class II types, where available, came from metadata supplied by the sample provider rather than from assay-based typing. The repertoires were released in a freely available public database intended as a resource for research on the immune response to SARS-CoV-2. Sample metadata almost always included a de-identified subject ID, COVID-19 status, age in years and sex. The samples were drawn from the first 160 participants of the ongoing ImmuneRACE study and from 950 to 1,500 subjects provided by 6 global collaborators. The dataset comprised deeply sampled blood TCRbeta repertoires from subjects exposed to, actively infected with, or recovered from COVID-19. The material from the prospective study consisted of cDNA or gDNA derived from T cells, B-cell-depleted T cells, or PBMCs.

TCRbeta CDR3 regions were amplified from genomic DNA by means of the immunoSEQ Assay, a bias-controlled multiplex PCR. In the paper's pipeline: The number of nucleated cells in each sample was estimated from the amplification of reference gene primers within the assay. Sequence reads were collapsed and filtered to measure the absolute abundance of every unique TCRbeta CDR3 rearrangement. For each sample, productive Simpson clonality was calculated as the square root of Simpson's diversity index over productive rearrangements. TCRdb retrieved this table from immuneACCESS and kept in-frame rearrangements only. Not all clones are present; in checked studies, unresolved V genes account for under half, and no reason is known for the remainder. V and J calls and clone size follow that table, whereas D and trimming were derived from the DNA. The sample table holds hundreds of thousands of clones, of which 75% to 90% were seen once. The ten top clones hold 1.4% of the sample.

Summary of the overall study and its limitations: The quantity of clinical and demographic metadata differed by source and by participant and was supplied without curation.

V is pared back by 4 bases and J by 0 bases, with 16 bases lying between the germline termini. The CDR3 starts with the cysteine, ends with the phenylalanine, and has 17 residues. The read is trimmed to its CDR3 DNA, 51 bases read in frame from base 1. Whole blood was collected in K2EDTA tubes by collaborating institutions according to the institutions' own protocols. For TCRbeta analysis, collaborators shipped samples in one of three forms: frozen whole blood, isolated PBMCs, or DNA extracted from either of those sample types. The clonotype originates from a woman aged 25 to 39 with active or convalescent COVID-19. The sequenced material came from peripheral blood. The chain uses TRBV23-1 and TRBJ1-3; the D gene remains uncertain. TRBV23-1 is annotated as an ORF whose role is uncertain. CDR3 protein: CASSPPESSFSGNTIYF. The DNA sequence reads TGCGCCAGCAGTCCACCGGAGAGCAGTTTCTCTGGAAACACCATATATTTT.